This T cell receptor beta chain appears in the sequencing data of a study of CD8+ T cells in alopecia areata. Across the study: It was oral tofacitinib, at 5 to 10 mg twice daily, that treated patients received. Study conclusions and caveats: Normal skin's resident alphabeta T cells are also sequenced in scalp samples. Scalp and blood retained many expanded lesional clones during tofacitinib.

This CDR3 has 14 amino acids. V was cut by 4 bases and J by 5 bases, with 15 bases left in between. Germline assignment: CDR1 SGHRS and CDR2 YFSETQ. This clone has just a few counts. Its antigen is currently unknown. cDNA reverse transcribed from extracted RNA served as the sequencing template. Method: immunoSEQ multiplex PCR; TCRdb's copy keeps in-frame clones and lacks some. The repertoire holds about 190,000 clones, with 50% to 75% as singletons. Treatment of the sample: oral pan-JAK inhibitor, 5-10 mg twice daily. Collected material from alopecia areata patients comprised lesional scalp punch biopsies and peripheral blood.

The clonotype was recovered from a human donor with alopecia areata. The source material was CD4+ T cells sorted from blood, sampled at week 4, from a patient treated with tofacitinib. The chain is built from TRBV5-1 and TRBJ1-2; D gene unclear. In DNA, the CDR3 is TGCGCCAGCAGCCAGAAGGACTCCAGTTATGGCTACACCTTC. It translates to CASSQKDSSYGYTF.